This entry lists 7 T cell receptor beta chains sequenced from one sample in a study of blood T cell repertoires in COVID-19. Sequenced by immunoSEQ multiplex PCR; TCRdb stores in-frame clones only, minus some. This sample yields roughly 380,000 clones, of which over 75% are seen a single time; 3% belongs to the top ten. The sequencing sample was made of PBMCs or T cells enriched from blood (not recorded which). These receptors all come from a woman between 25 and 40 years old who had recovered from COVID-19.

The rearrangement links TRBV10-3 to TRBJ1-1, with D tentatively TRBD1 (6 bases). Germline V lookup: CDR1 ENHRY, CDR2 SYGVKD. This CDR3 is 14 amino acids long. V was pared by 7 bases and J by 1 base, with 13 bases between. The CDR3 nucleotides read TGTGCCATCACCAGACAGGTGGGGAACACTGAAGCTTTCTTT. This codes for CAITRQVGNTEAFF.

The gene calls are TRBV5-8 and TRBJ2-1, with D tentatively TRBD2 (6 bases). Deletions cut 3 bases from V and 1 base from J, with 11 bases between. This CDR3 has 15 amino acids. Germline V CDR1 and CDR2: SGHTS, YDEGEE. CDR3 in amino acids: CASSSGGRSYNEQFF. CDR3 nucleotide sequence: TGTGCCAGCAGCTCCGGGGGACGGTCCTACAATGAGCAGTTCTTC.

The chain's CDR3 is CASSSSTGDYGYTF. The CDR3 DNA reads as TGTGCCAGCAGCTCTTCGACAGGGGACTATGGCTACACCTTC. The chain recombines TRBV7-9 with TRBJ1-2, with 8 nucleotides matching TRBD1. The CDR3 totals 14 residues. The V gene's germline CDR1 is SEHNR and CDR2 FQNEAQ (reference sequence). V trimming: 4 bases; J trimming: 3 bases; junction bases outside the gene matches: 4.

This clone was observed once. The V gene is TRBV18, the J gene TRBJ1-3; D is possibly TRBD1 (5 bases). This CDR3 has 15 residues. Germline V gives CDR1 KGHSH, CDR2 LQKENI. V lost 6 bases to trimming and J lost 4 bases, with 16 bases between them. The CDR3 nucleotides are TGTGCCAGCTCCCCAGCTTGGCAGGGAGGAAACACCATATATTTT. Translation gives CASSPAWQGGNTIYF.

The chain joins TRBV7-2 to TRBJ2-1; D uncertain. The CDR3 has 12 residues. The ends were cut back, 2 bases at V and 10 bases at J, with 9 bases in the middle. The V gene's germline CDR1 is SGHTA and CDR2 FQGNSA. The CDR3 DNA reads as TGTGCCAGCAGCTTAATCTATTCGGAGCAGTTCTTC. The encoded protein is CASSLIYSEQFF.

CDR3 DNA: TGTGCCAGCAGTCTAGAGACCCAGTACTTC. This gives the protein CASSLETQYF. This sequence joins TRBV27 and TRBJ2-5; D uncertain. The V gene lost 5 bases and the J gene lost 4 bases, with 2 bases spanning the gap. CDR1 is MNHEY, CDR2 SMNVEV, per germline (reference sequence). CDR3 length: 10 amino acids.

The CDR3 region is CASSEGVGLPKNIQYF. In nucleotides, the CDR3 is TGTGCCAGCAGTGAAGGCGTGGGACTCCCCAAAAACATTCAGTACTTC. This chain uses TRBV2 with TRBJ2-4; a weak D match, TRBD2 (6 bases). The CDR3 contains 16 residues. Per germline, CDR1 SNHLY and CDR2 FYNNEI. V lost 1 base and J lost 2, with 12 bases in between.